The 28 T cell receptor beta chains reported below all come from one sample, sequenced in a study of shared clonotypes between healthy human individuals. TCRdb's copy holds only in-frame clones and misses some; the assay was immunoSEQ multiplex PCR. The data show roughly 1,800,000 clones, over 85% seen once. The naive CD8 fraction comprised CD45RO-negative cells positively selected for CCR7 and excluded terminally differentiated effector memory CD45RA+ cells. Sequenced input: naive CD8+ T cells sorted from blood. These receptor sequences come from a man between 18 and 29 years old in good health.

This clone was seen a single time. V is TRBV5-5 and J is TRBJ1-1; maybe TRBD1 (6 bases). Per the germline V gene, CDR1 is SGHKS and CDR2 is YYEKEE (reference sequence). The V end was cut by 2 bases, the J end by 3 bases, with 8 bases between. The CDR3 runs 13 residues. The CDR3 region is CASSFAGDTEAFF. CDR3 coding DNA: TGTGCCAGCAGCTTTGCAGGGGACACTGAAGCTTTCTTT.

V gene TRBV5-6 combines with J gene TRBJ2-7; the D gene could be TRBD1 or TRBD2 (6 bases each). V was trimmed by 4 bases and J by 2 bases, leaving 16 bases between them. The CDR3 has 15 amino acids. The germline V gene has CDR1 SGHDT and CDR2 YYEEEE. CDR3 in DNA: TGTGCCAGCAGCCCCGTGGGGGGCATAACCTACGAGCAGTACTTC. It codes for CASSPVGGITYEQYF.

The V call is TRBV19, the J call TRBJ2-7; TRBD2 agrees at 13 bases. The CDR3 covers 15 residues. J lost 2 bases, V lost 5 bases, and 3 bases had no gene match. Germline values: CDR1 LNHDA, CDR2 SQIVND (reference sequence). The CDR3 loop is CASSGGLAGTYEQYF. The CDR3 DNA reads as TGTGCCAGTAGTGGGGGACTAGCGGGAACCTACGAGCAGTACTTC.

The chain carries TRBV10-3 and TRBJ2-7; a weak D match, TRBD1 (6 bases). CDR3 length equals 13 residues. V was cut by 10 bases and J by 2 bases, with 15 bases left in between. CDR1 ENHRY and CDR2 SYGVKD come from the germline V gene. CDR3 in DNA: TGTGCCACGCTAAGACAGGCGGCCTACGAGCAGTACTTC. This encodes CATLRQAAYEQYF.

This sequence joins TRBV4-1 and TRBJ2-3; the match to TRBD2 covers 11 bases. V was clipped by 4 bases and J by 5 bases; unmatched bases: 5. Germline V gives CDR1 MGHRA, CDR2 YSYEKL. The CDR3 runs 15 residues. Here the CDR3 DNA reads TGCGCCAGCAGCCTAACTAGCGGGAGTGGAGATACGCAGTATTTT. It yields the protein CASSLTSGSGDTQYF.

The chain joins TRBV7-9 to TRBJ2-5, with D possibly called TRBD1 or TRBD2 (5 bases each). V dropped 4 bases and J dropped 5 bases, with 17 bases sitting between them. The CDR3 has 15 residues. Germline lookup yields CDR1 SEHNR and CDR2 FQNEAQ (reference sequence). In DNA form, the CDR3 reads TGTGCCAGCAGCTCCGAGTCGGGACGTAGGGAGACCCAGTACTTC. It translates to CASSSESGRRETQYF.

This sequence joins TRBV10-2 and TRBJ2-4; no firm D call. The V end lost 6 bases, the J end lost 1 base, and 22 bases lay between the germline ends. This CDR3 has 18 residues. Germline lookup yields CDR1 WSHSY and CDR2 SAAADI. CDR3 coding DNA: TGCGCCAGCAGCGACACTTTAGACACCTCGACGGCCAAAAACATTCAGTACTTC. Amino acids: CASSDTLDTSTAKNIQYF.

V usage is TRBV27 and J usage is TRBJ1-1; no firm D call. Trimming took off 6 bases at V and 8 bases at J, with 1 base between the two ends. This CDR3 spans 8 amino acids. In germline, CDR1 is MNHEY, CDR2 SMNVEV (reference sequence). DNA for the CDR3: TGTGCCAGCAGCGAAGCTTTCTTT. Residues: CASSEAFF.

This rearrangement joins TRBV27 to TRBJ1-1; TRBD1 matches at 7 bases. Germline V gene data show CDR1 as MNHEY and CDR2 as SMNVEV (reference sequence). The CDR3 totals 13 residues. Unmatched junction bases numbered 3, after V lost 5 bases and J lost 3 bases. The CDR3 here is CASSRGGDTEAFF. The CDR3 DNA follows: TGTGCCAGCAGTCGAGGGGGCGACACTGAAGCTTTCTTT.

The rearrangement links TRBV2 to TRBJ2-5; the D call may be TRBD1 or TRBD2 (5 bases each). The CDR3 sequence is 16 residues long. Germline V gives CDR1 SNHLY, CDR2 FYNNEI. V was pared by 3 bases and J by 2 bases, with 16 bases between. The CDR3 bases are TGTGCCAGCAGTGAGCTGGGGGAAGGACTTCAAGAGACCCAGTACTTC. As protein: CASSELGEGLQETQYF.

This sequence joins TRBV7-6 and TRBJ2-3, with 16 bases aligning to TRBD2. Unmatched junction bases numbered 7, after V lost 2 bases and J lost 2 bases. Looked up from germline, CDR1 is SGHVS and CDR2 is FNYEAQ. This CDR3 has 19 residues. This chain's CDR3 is CASSLPGTSGGGSTDTQYF. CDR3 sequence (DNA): TGTGCCAGCAGCTTACCCGGGACTAGCGGGGGGGGTTCCACAGATACGCAGTATTTT.

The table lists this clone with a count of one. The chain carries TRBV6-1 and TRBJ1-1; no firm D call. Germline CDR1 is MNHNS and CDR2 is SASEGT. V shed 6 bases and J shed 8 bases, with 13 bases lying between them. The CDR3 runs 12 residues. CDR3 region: CASRDWTAEAFF. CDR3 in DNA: TGTGCCAGCAGGGATTGGACGGCCGAAGCTTTCTTT.

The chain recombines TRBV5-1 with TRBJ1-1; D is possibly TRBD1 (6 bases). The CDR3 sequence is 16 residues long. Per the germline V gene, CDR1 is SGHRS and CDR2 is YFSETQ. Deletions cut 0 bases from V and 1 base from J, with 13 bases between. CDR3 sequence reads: CASSLAQTGPNTEAFF. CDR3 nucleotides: TGCGCCAGCAGCTTGGCCCAGACAGGCCCGAACACTGAAGCTTTCTTT.

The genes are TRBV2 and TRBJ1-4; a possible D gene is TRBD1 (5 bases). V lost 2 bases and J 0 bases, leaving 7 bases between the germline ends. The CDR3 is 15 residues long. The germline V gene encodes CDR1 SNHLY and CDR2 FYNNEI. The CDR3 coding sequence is TGTGCCAGCAGTGAAATGACAGCAACTAATGAAAAACTGTTTTTT. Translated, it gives CASSEMTATNEKLFF. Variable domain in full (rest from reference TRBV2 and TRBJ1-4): EPEVTQTPSHQVTQMGQEVILRCVPISNHLYFYWYRQILGQKVEFLVSFYNNEISEKSEIFDDQFSVERPDGSNFTLKIRSTKLEDSAMYFCASSEMTATNEKLFFGSGTQLSVL.

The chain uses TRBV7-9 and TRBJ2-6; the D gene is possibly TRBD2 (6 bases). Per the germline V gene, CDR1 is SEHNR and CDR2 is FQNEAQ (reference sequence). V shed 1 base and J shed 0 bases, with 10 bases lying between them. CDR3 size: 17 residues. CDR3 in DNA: TGTGCCAGCAGCTTAGGATCGGAGGGCTCTGGGGCCAACGTCCTGACTTTC. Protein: CASSLGSEGSGANVLTF.

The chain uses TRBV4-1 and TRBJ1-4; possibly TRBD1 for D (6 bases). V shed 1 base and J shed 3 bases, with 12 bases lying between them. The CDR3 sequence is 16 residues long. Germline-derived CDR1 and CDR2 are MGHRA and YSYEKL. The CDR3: CASSQVLGGPNEKLFF. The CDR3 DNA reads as TGCGCCAGCAGCCAAGTTCTGGGGGGCCCTAATGAAAAACTGTTTTTT.

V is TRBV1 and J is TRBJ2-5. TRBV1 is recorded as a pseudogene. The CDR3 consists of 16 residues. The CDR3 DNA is TGCACCAGCAGCCAAGATCCAGAAAAGGAAGGAGAGACCCAGTACTTC. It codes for CTSSQDPEKEGETQYF.

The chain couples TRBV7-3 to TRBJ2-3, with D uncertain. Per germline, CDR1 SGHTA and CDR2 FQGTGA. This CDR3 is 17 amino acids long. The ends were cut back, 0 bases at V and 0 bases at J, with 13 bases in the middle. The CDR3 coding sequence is TGTGCCAGCAGCTTAACAGCTGGTCCCGCCAGCACAGATACGCAGTATTTT. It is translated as CASSLTAGPASTDTQYF.

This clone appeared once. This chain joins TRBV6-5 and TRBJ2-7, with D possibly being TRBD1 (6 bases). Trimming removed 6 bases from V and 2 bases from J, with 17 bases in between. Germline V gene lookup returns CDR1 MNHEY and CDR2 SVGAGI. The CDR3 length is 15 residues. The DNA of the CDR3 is TGTGCCAGCAGATATGGACAGTCCCCCACCTACGAGCAGTACTTC. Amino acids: CASRYGQSPTYEQYF.

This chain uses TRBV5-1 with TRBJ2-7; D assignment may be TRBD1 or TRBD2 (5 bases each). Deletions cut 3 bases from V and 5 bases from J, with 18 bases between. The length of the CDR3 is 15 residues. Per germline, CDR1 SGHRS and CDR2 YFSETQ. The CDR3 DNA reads TGCGCCAGCAGCTCTCCGGGATTGGGGCTAGACGAGCAGTACTTC. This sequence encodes CASSSPGLGLDEQYF.

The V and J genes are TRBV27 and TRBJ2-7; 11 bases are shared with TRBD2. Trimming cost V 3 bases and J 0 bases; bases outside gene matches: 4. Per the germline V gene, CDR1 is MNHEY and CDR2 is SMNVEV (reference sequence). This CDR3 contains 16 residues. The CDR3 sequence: CASSFLAGGNSYEQYF. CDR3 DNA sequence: TGTGCCAGCAGTTTCTTAGCGGGGGGGAACTCCTACGAGCAGTACTTC.

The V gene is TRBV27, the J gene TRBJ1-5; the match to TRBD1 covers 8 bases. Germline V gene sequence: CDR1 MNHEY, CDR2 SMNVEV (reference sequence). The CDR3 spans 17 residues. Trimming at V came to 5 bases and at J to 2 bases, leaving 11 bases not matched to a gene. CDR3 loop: CASSTWTGLVGNQPQHF. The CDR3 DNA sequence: TGTGCCAGCAGTACCTGGACAGGGCTGGTTGGCAATCAGCCCCAGCATTTT.

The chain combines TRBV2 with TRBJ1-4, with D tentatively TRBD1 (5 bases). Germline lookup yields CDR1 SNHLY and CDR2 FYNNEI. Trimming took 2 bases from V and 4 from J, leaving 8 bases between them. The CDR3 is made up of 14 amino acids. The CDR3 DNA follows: TGTGCCAGCAGTGAAATGGGGGATAATGAAAAACTGTTTTTT. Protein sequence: CASSEMGDNEKLFF.

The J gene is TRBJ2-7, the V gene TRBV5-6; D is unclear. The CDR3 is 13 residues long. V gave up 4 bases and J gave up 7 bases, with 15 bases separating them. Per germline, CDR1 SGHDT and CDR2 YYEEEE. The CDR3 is CASSPGLFGEQYF. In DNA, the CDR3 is TGTGCCAGCAGCCCTGGTCTCTTTGGGGAGCAGTACTTC.

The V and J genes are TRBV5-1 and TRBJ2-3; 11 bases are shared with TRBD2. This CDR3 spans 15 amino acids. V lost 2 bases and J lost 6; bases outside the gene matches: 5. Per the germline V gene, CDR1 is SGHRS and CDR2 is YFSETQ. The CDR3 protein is CASSFLAGGPDTQYF. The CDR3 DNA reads TGCGCCAGCAGCTTCTTAGCGGGAGGGCCGGATACGCAGTATTTT.

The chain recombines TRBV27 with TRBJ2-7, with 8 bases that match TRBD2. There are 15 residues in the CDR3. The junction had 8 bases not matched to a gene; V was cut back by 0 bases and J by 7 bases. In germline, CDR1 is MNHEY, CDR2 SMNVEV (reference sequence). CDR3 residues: CASSLSVSGTREQYF. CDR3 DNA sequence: TGTGCCAGCAGTTTATCGGTTAGCGGGACCCGTGAGCAGTACTTC.

CDR3 DNA sequence: TGTGCCAGTAGTGAGGGAACCACCGGGGAGCTGTTTTTT. Translating gives CASSEGTTGELFF. The gene calls are TRBV19 and TRBJ2-2, with D possibly TRBD2 on 5 matching bases. CDR1 and CDR2 from the germline V gene are LNHDA and SQIVND (reference sequence). V lost 5 bases and J lost 4, with 8 bases in between. The CDR3 extends over 13 amino acids.

The CDR3 reads CASSPKDEDSYNEQFF. CDR3 DNA sequence: TGTGCCAGCAGCCCGAAGGACGAGGACTCTTACAATGAGCAGTTCTTC. The chain joins TRBV7-9 to TRBJ2-1; the D gene is possibly TRBD2 (5 bases). Germline V gives CDR1 SEHNR, CDR2 FQNEAQ (reference sequence). With 5 bases removed from V and 4 bases from J, the gap between germline ends came to 18 bases. The CDR3 runs 16 residues.